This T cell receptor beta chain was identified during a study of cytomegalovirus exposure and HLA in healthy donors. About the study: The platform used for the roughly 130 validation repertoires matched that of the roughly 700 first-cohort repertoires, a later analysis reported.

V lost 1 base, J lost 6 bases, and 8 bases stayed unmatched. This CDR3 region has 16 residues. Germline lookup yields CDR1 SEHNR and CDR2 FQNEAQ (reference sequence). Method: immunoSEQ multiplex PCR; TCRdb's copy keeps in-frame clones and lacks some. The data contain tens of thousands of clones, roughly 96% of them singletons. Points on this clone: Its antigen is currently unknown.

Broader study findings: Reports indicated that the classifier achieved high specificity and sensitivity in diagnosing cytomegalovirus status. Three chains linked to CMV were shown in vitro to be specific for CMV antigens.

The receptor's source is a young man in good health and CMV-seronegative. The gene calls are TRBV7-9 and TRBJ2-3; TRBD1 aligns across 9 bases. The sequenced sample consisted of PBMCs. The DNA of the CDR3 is TGTGCCAGCAGCTTAGAGGGACAGGGTGTTTGGGATACGCAGTATTTT. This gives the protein CASSLEGQGVWDTQYF.